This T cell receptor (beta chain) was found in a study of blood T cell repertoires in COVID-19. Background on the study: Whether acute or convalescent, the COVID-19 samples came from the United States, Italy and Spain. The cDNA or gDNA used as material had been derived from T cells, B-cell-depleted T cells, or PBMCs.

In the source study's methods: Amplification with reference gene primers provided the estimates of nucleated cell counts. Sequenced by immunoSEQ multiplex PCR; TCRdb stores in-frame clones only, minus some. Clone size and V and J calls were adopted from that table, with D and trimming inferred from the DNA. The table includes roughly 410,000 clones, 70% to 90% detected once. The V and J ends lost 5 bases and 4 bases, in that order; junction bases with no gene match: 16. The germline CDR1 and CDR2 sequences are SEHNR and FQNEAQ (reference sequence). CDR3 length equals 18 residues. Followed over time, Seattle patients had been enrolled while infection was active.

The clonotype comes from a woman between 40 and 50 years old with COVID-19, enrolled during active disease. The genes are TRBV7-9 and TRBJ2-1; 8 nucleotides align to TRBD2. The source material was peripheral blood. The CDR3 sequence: CASSPIRGGREEYNEQFF. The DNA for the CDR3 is TGTGCCAGCAGCCCTATCCGGGGGGGCCGGGAGGAATACAATGAGCAGTTCTTC.